These 21 T cell receptor beta chains share one sample of origin, sequenced in a study of beta chain features in type 1 diabetes. TCRB transcripts that were expressed got sequenced, as all of the isolated RNA had been reverse transcribed. Repertoires were generated with immunoSEQ multiplex PCR, while TCRdb's copy carries only in-frame clones and drops some. The table records 330,000 or so clones, roughly a fifth of them present only once. Sequenced material: naive CD4+ T cells from blood. These receptors came from a woman under 30 in good health.

This clone has just a few counts. The chain recombines TRBV28 with TRBJ2-3; 8 positions agree with TRBD2. This CDR3 contains 16 residues. Unmatched junction bases numbered 9, after V lost 5 bases and J lost 2 bases. The germline gives CDR1 MDHEN, CDR2 SYDVKM. DNA for the CDR3: TGTGCCAGCAGTCAACTGGGCGGGGGGTCCACAGATACGCAGTATTTT. It encodes CASSQLGGGSTDTQYF.

The J gene is TRBJ2-2, the V gene TRBV30; tentative D call: TRBD1 (5 bases). Trimming removed 1 base from V and 2 bases from J, with 8 bases in between. Germline V CDR1 and CDR2: GTSNPN, SVGIG (reference sequence). CDR3 length: 14 residues. CDR3 in amino acids: CAWSAGINTGELFF. The CDR3 DNA sequence: TGTGCCTGGAGTGCAGGGATAAACACCGGGGAGCTGTTTTTT. The variable domain in full, with the rest retrieved from reference TRBV30 and TRBJ2-2, is SQTIHQWPATLVQPVGSPLSLECTVEGTSNPNLYWYRQAAGRGLQLLFYSVGIGQISSEVPQNLSASRPQDRQFILSSKKLLLSDSGFYLCAWSAGINTGELFFGEGSRLTVL.

This clone was detected only a few times. This rearrangement joins TRBV19 to TRBJ2-3, with 9 bases matching TRBD2. CDR1 is LNHDA, CDR2 SQIVND, per germline (reference sequence). V gave up 4 bases and J gave up 9 bases; unmatched junction bases: 2. This CDR3 contains 12 residues. CDR3 protein: CASSTSGRTQYF. In DNA form, the CDR3 reads TGTGCCAGTAGTACCAGCGGGAGGACGCAGTATTTT. Supplemented by reference TRBV19 and TRBJ2-3, the full variable domain reads DGGITQSPKYLFRKEGQNVTLSCEQNLNHDAMYWYRQDPGQGLRLIYYSQIVNDFQKGDIAEGYSVSREKKESFPLTVTSAQKNPTAFYLCASSTSGRTQYFGPGTRLTVL.

This clone was seen a handful of times. The CDR3 DNA reads TGCGCCAGCAGCCTCACAGATACGCAGTATTTT. This gives the protein CASSLTDTQYF. This sequence joins TRBV5-1 and TRBJ2-3, with D hard to call. This CDR3 is 11 amino acids long. CDR1 SGHRS and CDR2 YFSETQ come from the germline V gene. V was shortened by 4 bases and J by 2 bases, with 2 bases between the two germline ends.

This clone was counted a few times. The genes are TRBV5-1 and TRBJ2-7; 8 nucleotides align to TRBD1. The CDR3 covers 16 residues. The germline CDR1 and CDR2 sequences are SGHRS and YFSETQ. The trim removed 0 bases at V and 2 bases at J, leaving 7 bases unmatched. The DNA for the CDR3 is TGCGCCAGCAGCTTGGATGGACAGGGAGGTGCCTACGAGCAGTACTTC. It yields the protein CASSLDGQGGAYEQYF.

The J gene is TRBJ2-7, the V gene TRBV30; tentative D call: TRBD2 (8 bases). The CDR3 contains 14 residues. Trimming stripped 4 bases from V and 7 bases from J, with 20 bases between. Germline V CDR1 and CDR2: GTSNPN, SVGIG (reference sequence). This CDR3 reads CAWKGASGPGEQYF. The CDR3 DNA follows: TGTGCCTGGAAGGGGGCTAGCGGGCCGGGAGAGCAGTACTTC.

The gene calls are TRBV30 and TRBJ2-3, with D tentatively TRBD2 (6 bases). V was cut by 0 bases and J by 0 bases, with 10 bases left in between. Germline CDR1 GTSNPN, CDR2 SVGIG (reference sequence). The CDR3 runs 15 residues. The CDR3 nucleotides read TGTGCCTGGAGTGTACTGGGACTGAGCACAGATACGCAGTATTTT. Translating gives CAWSVLGLSTDTQYF.

The genes are TRBV6-6 and TRBJ1-1, with unresolved D. This CDR3 contains 11 residues. CDR1 and CDR2 from the germline V gene are MNHNY and SVGAGI (reference sequence). V was cut by 3 bases and J by 7 bases, with 6 bases left in between. CDR3 bases: TGTGCCAGCAGTTATTCGGTTGAAGCTTTCTTT. Encoded protein: CASSYSVEAFF.

A few counts support this clone. The chain links TRBV6-1 to TRBJ1-5; D possibly corresponds to TRBD1 (5 bases). The CDR3 runs 14 residues. V dropped 7 bases and J dropped 1 base, with 11 bases sitting between them. Germline V gene lookup returns CDR1 MNHNS and CDR2 SASEGT. The CDR3: CASIFRQSNQPQHF. The DNA of the CDR3 is TGTGCCAGCATTTTCAGACAGAGCAATCAGCCCCAGCATTTT.

The chain is built from TRBV4-1 and TRBJ2-1; D may be TRBD1 (6 bases). Germline V gene lookup returns CDR1 MGHRA and CDR2 YSYEKL. The V and J ends lost 1 base and 3 bases respectively, with 10 bases between them. The CDR3 is 15 residues long. The CDR3 region has the DNA TGCGCCAGCAGCCAAGGGAGACAGGACTACAATGAGCAGTTCTTC. This gives the protein CASSQGRQDYNEQFF.

The chain carries TRBV29-1 and TRBJ1-1, with D perhaps TRBD1 (5 bases). V was pared by 1 base and J by 3 bases, with 9 bases between. From germline, CDR1 is SQVTM and CDR2 ANQGSEA. This CDR3 contains 13 residues. Written as DNA, the CDR3 is TGCAGCGTTGAAGTGGTACAGGACACTGAAGCTTTCTTT. Its protein is CSVEVVQDTEAFF.

The J gene is TRBJ2-7, the V gene TRBV7-2; a weak D match, TRBD1 (6 bases). CDR1 is SGHTA and CDR2 is FQGNSA in the germline V gene. V was trimmed by 2 bases and J by 3 bases, leaving 11 bases between them. There are 14 residues in the CDR3. The CDR3 nucleotides read TGTGCCAGCAGCTTATTACAGGGTATCTACGAGCAGTACTTC. The encoded protein is CASSLLQGIYEQYF.

This clone was seen a handful of times. The rearrangement joins TRBV7-6 to TRBJ1-1; TRBD1 aligns across 7 bases. Trimming at V came to 1 base and at J to 4 bases, leaving 6 bases not matched to a gene. The CDR3 spans 15 residues. The germline V gene has CDR1 SGHVS and CDR2 FNYEAQ. The CDR3 sequence is CASSLETGAATEAFF. The CDR3 DNA reads TGTGCCAGCAGCTTAGAAACAGGGGCCGCCACTGAAGCTTTCTTT.

This clone was seen a handful of times. The chain links TRBV5-4 to TRBJ2-2; TRBD1 agrees at 7 bases. Trimming took 3 bases from V and 5 from J; bases not matched to a gene: 10. The CDR3 extends over 16 amino acids. CDR1 is SGHNT, CDR2 YYREEE, per germline (reference sequence). The CDR3 DNA reads TGTGCCAGCAGCTCCAGGCGACAGGGAGATACCGGGGAGCTGTTTTTT. It is translated as CASSSRRQGDTGELFF.

This clone has just a few counts. This chain uses TRBV5-4 with TRBJ2-1, with D maybe TRBD2 (6 bases). This CDR3 region has 15 residues. Germline CDR1 and CDR2: SGHNT and YYREEE (reference sequence). Trimming took 4 bases from V and 2 from J, leaving 13 bases between them. The CDR3 here is CASSGPGATYNEQFF. The CDR3 DNA is TGTGCCAGCAGCGGCCCGGGAGCCACCTACAATGAGCAGTTCTTC.

The J gene is TRBJ1-1, the V gene TRBV18, with 10 bases lining up with TRBD1. Trimming cost V 6 bases and J 5 bases; bases outside gene matches: 3. Germline lookup yields CDR1 KGHSH and CDR2 LQKENI. The CDR3 runs to 13 residues. CDR3: CASSKDRGTEAFF. The DNA for the CDR3 is TGTGCCAGCTCGAAGGACAGGGGGACTGAAGCTTTCTTT.

The chain links TRBV11-2 to TRBJ2-3; 13 nucleotides line up with TRBD2. V lost 4 bases, J lost 7 bases, and 2 bases stayed unmatched. The germline V gene encodes CDR1 SGHAT and CDR2 FQNNGV. The CDR3 runs 14 residues. CDR3 sequence reads: CASSSGTSGNTQYF. In DNA form, the CDR3 reads TGTGCCAGCAGCTCCGGGACTAGCGGGAATACGCAGTATTTT.

This clone was counted between two and nine times. The chain couples TRBV30 to TRBJ2-7, with a weak D call TRBD1 (5 bases). V was clipped by 4 bases and J by 1 base, with 11 bases between them. The CDR3 covers 13 residues. Germline values: CDR1 GTSNPN, CDR2 SVGIG (reference sequence). CDR3 in DNA: TGTGCCTGGAATTTAAGGGGTTCCTACGAGCAGTACTTC. Amino acid sequence: CAWNLRGSYEQYF.

The V and J genes are TRBV25-1 and TRBJ1-2, with 8 bases aligning to TRBD1. Germline assignment: CDR1 MGHDK and CDR2 SYGVNS. J was trimmed by 7 bases and V by 8 bases; bases with no gene match: 9. CDR3 length: 13 residues. CDR3 bases: TGTGCCAGCTTGGACTGGACAGGGTCTGGCTACACCTTC. This gives the protein CASLDWTGSGYTF.

This clone turned up a few times. The chain combines TRBV18 with TRBJ1-1; TRBD1 matches at 9 bases. J gave up 5 bases and V 2 bases, and 12 bases lay outside the gene matches. This CDR3 spans 17 amino acids. Germline lookup yields CDR1 KGHSH and CDR2 LQKENI. The CDR3 loop is CASSPESLGQGWTEAFF. The CDR3 DNA sequence: TGTGCCAGCTCACCAGAGTCTTTGGGACAGGGATGGACTGAAGCTTTCTTT.

The chain has TRBV29-1 and TRBJ1-5; TRBD1 agrees at 7 bases. J gave up 0 bases and V 4 bases, and 3 bases lay outside the gene matches. This CDR3 is built from 14 residues. The germline V gene encodes CDR1 SQVTM and CDR2 ANQGSEA. The CDR3 region has the DNA TGCAGCGTTGCACAGGGGAATAGCAATCAGCCCCAGCATTTT. It yields the protein CSVAQGNSNQPQHF.